The T cell receptor beta chain under discussion was sequenced for a study of radiation and T cells in renal cell carcinoma. In the study overall: Nephrectomy followed 15 Gy stereotactic body radiation by 4 weeks.

The table came from immunoSEQ multiplex PCR; TCRdb's copy has only in-frame clones and leaves some out. The repertoire holds about 140,000 clones, with over 65% as singletons. Germline V gene lookup returns CDR1 SEHNR and CDR2 FQNEAQ (reference sequence). Between the trimmed V and J ends, which lost 3 bases and 3 bases, there was a span of 12 bases. This CDR3 region has 14 residues. Indicated time point: baseline pretreatment blood. Treatment: 15 Gy SBRT to primary tumor, nephrectomy 4 weeks later. Study results and limitations: From baseline, blood top tumor clonotypes peaked at 2 weeks post-radiation. No pretreatment tumor biopsies were available for baseline clonotypes.

Concerning this clone: Its specificity is not known.

The sequence was collected from a woman between 45 and 60 years old with renal cell carcinoma. The specimen was blood, collected from a patient whose treatment included radiotherapy and nephrectomy. The rearrangement uses TRBV7-9 and TRBJ2-7; no definite D call. For the CDR3, the DNA is TGTGCCAGCAGCTTCCCGGAAACGCTCTACGAGCAGTACTTC. It yields the protein CASSFPETLYEQYF.